A single sample gave rise to the 16 T cell receptor beta chains below, sequenced in a study of blood T cells in healthy people across ages. Together with a sample-barcoded 5' primer, a J-beta primer mix was included in a second PCR lasting 7 to 11 cycles. Each CDR3 protein gets one entry after TCRdb re-called the 5' RACE reads with MiXCR. This table holds about 600,000 distinct CDR3 sequences, roughly 43% found once. The sample was blood. The receptors derive from a man at least 80 years old in good health.

The chain uses TRBV20-1 and TRBJ2-1; 13 nucleotides match TRBD2. This CDR3 is 16 amino acids long. Unmatched junction bases numbered 0, after V lost 1 base and J lost 0 bases. Germline V gene data show CDR1 as DFQATT and CDR2 as SNEGSKA (reference sequence). In DNA, the CDR3 is TGCAGTGCTAGAGGGACTAGCGGGAGCTCCTACAATGAGCAGTTCTTC. Translating it yields CSARGTSGSSYNEQFF.

The chain links TRBV10-3 to TRBJ2-5; perhaps TRBD1 as D (5 bases). The V gene's germline CDR1 is ENHRY and CDR2 SYGVKD. The CDR3 covers 14 residues. The germline V and J ends were trimmed by 7 bases and 1 base, with 13 bases remaining between them. As DNA, the CDR3 is TGTGCCATCAAACGAGACAGAAGCCAAGAGACCCAGTACTTC. Protein product: CAIKRDRSQETQYF.

This chain joins TRBV6-5 and TRBJ2-2; 7 bases are shared with TRBD2. CDR1 and CDR2 (germline): MNHEY, SVGAGI. Trimming cost V 2 bases and J 4 bases; bases outside gene matches: 13. The CDR3 runs 18 residues. The CDR3 nucleotides read TGTGCCAGCAGTTACAGAATTTCCCGACGGGAGGTCACCGGGGAGCTGTTTTTT. Translation gives CASSYRISRREVTGELFF.

The rearrangement joins TRBV4-3 to TRBJ2-1; maybe TRBD1 (5 bases). From germline, CDR1 is LGHNA and CDR2 YSLEER. Trimming left V 4 bases short and J 0 bases short, with 13 bases between. The CDR3 has 16 residues. The CDR3 loop is CASSPKPGNSYNEQFF. The CDR3, as DNA: TGCGCCAGCAGCCCAAAACCAGGGAACTCCTACAATGAGCAGTTCTTC.

Only a few counts were recorded for this clonotype. This CDR3 reads CSARPGQGGGYTF. CDR3 bases: TGCAGTGCTAGGCCGGGACAGGGGGGTGGCTACACCTTC. The V and J genes are TRBV20-1 and TRBJ1-2; 11 positions agree with TRBD1. The germline V gene has CDR1 DFQATT and CDR2 SNEGSKA (reference sequence). The CDR3 length is 13 residues. V lost 3 bases to trimming and J lost 7 bases; unmatched junction nucleotides: 4.

Details on this clonotype: Compared with germline, one end of the junction differs, possibly owing to a read error. The chain combines TRBV28 with TRBJ2-1; D not resolved. The DNA end favors TRBJ2-7, so the J call may be wrong. Per the germline V gene, CDR1 is MDHEN and CDR2 is SYDVKM. The CDR3 covers 12 residues. Written as DNA, the CDR3 is TGTGCCAGCAGGTTATCCCAATACGAGCAGTACTTC. Protein: CASRLSQYEQYF.

The chain uses TRBV28 and TRBJ2-3; 13 nucleotides align to TRBD2. CDR3 size: 17 residues. The germline gives CDR1 MDHEN, CDR2 SYDVKM. Losses at the gene ends were 4 bases for V and 5 bases for J; bases not matched to a gene: 9. The CDR3 DNA sequence: TGTGCCAGCAGTTCCCCCACTAGCGGGGGGGCCGTAGATACGCAGTATTTT. Its protein is CASSSPTSGGAVDTQYF.

This chain connects TRBV7-2 to TRBJ2-1; 10 nucleotides agree with TRBD2. The J call is doubtful: the DNA matches TRBJ2-7 better. Germline CDR1 and CDR2: SGHTA and FQGNSA. The CDR3 consists of 17 residues. The CDR3 bases are TGTGCCAGCAGCGTAGTTGGGACTAGCGCCTCCTACAATGAGCAGTACTTC. This encodes CASSVVGTSASYNEQYF.

The chain has TRBV2 and TRBJ2-7, with 7 bases aligning to TRBD2. Per germline, CDR1 SNHLY and CDR2 FYNNEI. The V segment lost 4 bases and the J segment 7 bases; nucleotides outside the gene matches: 7. The CDR3 sequence is 13 residues long. The DNA of the CDR3 is TGTGCCAGCAGTGTGACTAGCTATAGAGAGCAGTACTTC. It codes for CASSVTSYREQYF.

This clonotype has only a few counts. V usage is TRBV24-1 and J usage is TRBJ2-7; 11 bases match TRBD1. The CDR3 loop spans 13 amino acids. With V trimmed by 9 bases and J by 2 bases, 2 bases remained unmatched. Germline V CDR1 and CDR2: KGHDR, SFDVKD. The DNA of the CDR3 is TGTGCCACCGGACAGGGGGCCACCTACGAGCAGTACTTC. As protein: CATGQGATYEQYF.

There are a few counts of this clonotype. J is TRBJ1-5 and V is TRBV28; 9 nucleotides match TRBD1. The CDR3 sequence is 16 residues long. With V trimmed by 3 bases and J by 6 bases, 9 bases remained unmatched. The germline gives CDR1 MDHEN, CDR2 SYDVKM. CDR3 in DNA: TGTGCCAGCAGTTTTCGGACAGGGGATATGGGTCAGCCCCAGCATTTT. Translation gives CASSFRTGDMGQPQHF.

The chain employs TRBV20-1 and TRBJ2-5; no firm D call. V lost 6 bases, J lost 1 base, and 18 bases lay in between. Germline-derived CDR1 and CDR2 are DFQATT and SNEGSKA (reference sequence). The CDR3 contains 15 residues. For the CDR3, the DNA is TGCAGTGCGACGTCCGGGTTAGCCCTCCAAGAGACCCAGTACTTC. Translation gives CSATSGLALQETQYF.

This chain joins TRBV29-1 and TRBJ1-2, with TRBD1 identical over 10 bases. V lost 5 bases to trimming and J lost 7 bases; unmatched junction nucleotides: 7. Per the germline V gene, CDR1 is SQVTM and CDR2 is ANQGSEA. The CDR3 loop spans 13 amino acids. Here the CDR3 DNA reads TGCAGCGTTACCGGGACAGGGGTTCTTGGCTACACCTTC. It translates to CSVTGTGVLGYTF.

This clonotype was picked up a small number of times. This sequence joins TRBV7-2 and TRBJ2-3; possible D gene TRBD1, 7 bases. Germline CDR1 is SGHTA and CDR2 is FQGNSA. The CDR3 totals 12 residues. The ends were cut back, 5 bases at V and 11 bases at J, with 14 bases in the middle. CDR3 in amino acids: CASSVQGRRQYF. CDR3 coding DNA: TGTGCCAGCAGCGTACAGGGGAGGAGGCAGTATTTT.

This clonotype appeared a few times. The chain links TRBV6-6 to TRBJ2-7, with 7 bases lining up with TRBD2. Per the germline V gene, CDR1 is MNHNY and CDR2 is SVGAGI (reference sequence). CDR3 size: 14 residues. The junction had 8 bases not matched to a gene; V was cut back by 7 bases and J by 2 bases. The CDR3 protein is CASTPASGPYEQYF. The CDR3 region has the DNA TGTGCCAGCACCCCGGCTAGCGGTCCCTACGAGCAGTACTTC.

This clonotype was seen more than once but under ten times. The chain employs TRBV21-1 and TRBJ2-5; TRBD1 was called by the table and not checked on the DNA. TRBV21-1 is marked as a pseudogene. The CDR3 length is 15 residues. CDR3 DNA sequence: TGTGCCAGCATACCGGGGGGGACAGGGGTTGAGACCCAGTACTTC. It specifies CASIPGGTGVETQYF.